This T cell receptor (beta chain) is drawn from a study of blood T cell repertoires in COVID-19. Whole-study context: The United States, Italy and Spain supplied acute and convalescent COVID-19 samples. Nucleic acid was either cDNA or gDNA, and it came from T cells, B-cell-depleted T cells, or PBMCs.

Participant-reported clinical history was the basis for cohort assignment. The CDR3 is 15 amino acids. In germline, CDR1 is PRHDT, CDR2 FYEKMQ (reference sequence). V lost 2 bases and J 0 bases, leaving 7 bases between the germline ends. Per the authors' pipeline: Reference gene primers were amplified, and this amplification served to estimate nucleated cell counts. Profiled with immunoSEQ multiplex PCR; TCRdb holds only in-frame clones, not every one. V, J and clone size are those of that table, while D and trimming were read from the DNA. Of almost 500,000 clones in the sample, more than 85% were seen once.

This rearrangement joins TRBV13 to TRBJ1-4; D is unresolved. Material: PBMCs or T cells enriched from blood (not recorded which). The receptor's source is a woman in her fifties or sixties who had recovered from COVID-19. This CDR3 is CASSLKSTTNEKLFF. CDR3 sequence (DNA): TGTGCCAGCAGCTTAAAATCTACAACTAATGAAAAACTGTTTTTT.